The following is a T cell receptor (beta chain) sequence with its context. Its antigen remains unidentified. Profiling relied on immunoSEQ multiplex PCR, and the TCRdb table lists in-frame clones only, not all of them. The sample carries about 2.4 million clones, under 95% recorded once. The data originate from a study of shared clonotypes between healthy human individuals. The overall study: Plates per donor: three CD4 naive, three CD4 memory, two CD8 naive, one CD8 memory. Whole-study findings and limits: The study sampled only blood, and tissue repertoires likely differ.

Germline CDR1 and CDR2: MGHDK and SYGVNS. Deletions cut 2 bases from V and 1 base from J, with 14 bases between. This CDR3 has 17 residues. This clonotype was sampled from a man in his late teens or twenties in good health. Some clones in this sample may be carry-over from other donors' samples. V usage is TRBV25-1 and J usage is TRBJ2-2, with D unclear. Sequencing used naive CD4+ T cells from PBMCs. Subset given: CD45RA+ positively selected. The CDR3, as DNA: TGTGCCAGCAGTGAAGGCGCGAGACCCCAGAACACCGGGGAGCTGTTTTTT. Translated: CASSEGARPQNTGELFF.